The 30 T cell receptor delta chains presented below share a single source sample, sequenced in a study of gamma-delta chains in newborns, infants, children (dated by TCRdb to 2018 to 2020). The run used an Illumina MiSeq. The public reads were reprocessed by TCRdb using CATT, and rows of matching DNA were later combined. The sample records approximately 3,000 delta-chain clones, 0.25% to 0.3% of which are singletons. The ten top clones hold about an eighth of the sample. The sample comprised blood. The source of these receptors is a child who was a newborn, infant or young child, either healthy, febrile or measles-vaccinated (not recorded which).

This clone was picked up a small number of times. A single base is all that separates this from a far larger clone, so a read error is likely. The sample holds other DNA sequences that translate to the same CDR3. This chain joins TRDV2 and TRDJ3; 12 positions agree with TRDD3. The CDR3 length is 20 residues. The germline V gene encodes CDR1 GEAIGNYY and CDR2 EKD. Written as DNA, the CDR3 is TGTGCCTGTGACACCGTGGTTACTGGGGGATACATCCGGGACACCCGACAGATGTTCTTC. Its translation: CACDTVVTGGYIRDTRQMFF.

Only a few counts were recorded for this clone. The TCRdb record carries a much larger clone's protein, which differs from this DNA's translation at residue 13; a read error is the likely cause, and the protein listed here is the DNA translation. The chain uses TRAV29/DV5 and TRDJ2, with 11 positions matching TRDD3. The germline V gene has CDR1 NSMFDY and CDR2 ISSIKDK. This CDR3 has 16 amino acids. CDR3 sequence (DNA): TGTGCAGCAAGCGAGGTCGGGCTGGGGGATACAGCACGACTCTTCTTT. It specifies CAASEVGLGDTARLFF.

On this clone itself: The protein in TCRdb stems from a much larger clone and differs at residue 9 from this DNA's translation, likely a read error; here the protein is translated from the DNA. The rearrangement joins TRDV2 to TRDJ3; 8 bases fit TRDD3. The CDR3 is 18 amino acids. CDR1 is GEAIGNYY, CDR2 EKD, per germline. V lost 2 bases, J lost 0 bases, and 5 bases stayed unmatched. CDR3 loop: CACDRLLGGSWDTRQMFF. Written as DNA, the CDR3 is TGTGCCTGTGACAGGTTACTGGGGGGCTCCTGGGACACCCGACAGATGTTTTTC.

About this clone itself: This clone may be a read error of a much larger clone one base away. Different DNA sequences within this sample yield the same CDR3. The chain joins TRDV2 to TRDJ3; 8 nucleotides match TRDD3. The CDR3 sequence is 21 residues long. The germline gives CDR1 GEAIGNYY, CDR2 EKD. For the CDR3, the DNA is TGTGCCTGTGACACGGTTACTGGGGGTCAAGTCAGCTCCTGGGACACCCGGCAGATGTTTTTC. The encoded protein is CACDTVTGGQVSSWDTRQMFF.

This clone showed up just a few times. With a far larger clone one base away, a read error is the likely cause. The sample holds other DNA sequences that translate to the same CDR3. This chain connects TRDV2 to TRDJ3, with TRDD3 identical over 10 bases. The germline V gene encodes CDR1 GEAIGNYY and CDR2 EKD. The CDR3 covers 20 residues. The CDR3 loop is CACDAILGDVSSWDTRQMFF. The CDR3 nucleotides read TGCGCCTGTGACGCTATACTGGGGGATGTCAGCTCCTGGGACACCCGACAGATGTTTTTC.

On this clone: A read error is the likely source, as a far larger clone sits one nucleotide away. Other DNA sequences in this specimen translate into the identical CDR3. The rearrangement joins TRDV2 to TRDJ3; D is perhaps TRDD3 (5 bases). CDR1 and CDR2 (germline): GEAIGNYY, EKD. Trimming stripped 2 bases from V and 2 bases from J, with 12 bases between. The CDR3 sequence is 17 residues long. For the CDR3, the DNA is TGTGCCTGTGACAGGCTAGGGGACCCCTGGGACACCCGACAGATGTTTTTC. It encodes CACDRLGDPWDTRQMFF.

This clone was counted between two and nine times. TCRdb's entry gives the protein of a much larger clone, which mismatches this DNA's translation at residue 13, likely from a read error; the protein reported here is translated from the DNA. The chain has TRDV2 and TRDJ3, with 11 bases aligning to TRDD3. The CDR3 extends over 19 amino acids. CDR1 is GEAIGNYY and CDR2 is EKD in the germline V gene. The CDR3 loop reads CACDTVLGDSSWVTRQMFF. CDR3 DNA: TGTGCCTGTGACACCGTACTGGGGGATAGCTCCTGGGTCACCCGACAGATGTTTTTC.

This clone was detected a few times. With a far larger clone one base away, a read error is the likely cause. The same CDR3 is also encoded by other DNA sequences in this sample. The chain links TRDV2 to TRDJ3, with 13 bases matching TRDD3. The CDR3 consists of 21 residues. CDR1 and CDR2 (germline): GEAIGNYY, EKD. DNA for the CDR3: TGTGCCTGCGACACGCTAGGACTGGGGGATACGGGTACCTGGGACACCCGACAGATGTTTTTC. Its protein is CACDTLGLGDTGTWDTRQMFF.

To note about this clone: It is likely a read error: a sequence one base away is far more abundant. The rearrangement links TRDV2 to TRDJ3; 10 nucleotides line up with TRDD3. Germline V lookup: CDR1 GEAIGNYY, CDR2 EKD. This CDR3 comprises 20 residues. The CDR3 coding sequence is TGTGCCCGTGACGCACGATGGGGGATACCAGGCTCCTGGGACACCCGACAGATGTTTTTC. It codes for CARDARWGIPGSWDTRQMFF.

This clone was counted a few times. The TCRdb protein comes from a much larger clone and disagrees with this DNA's translation at residue 11, likely due to a read error; the protein given here is derived from the DNA. This chain links TRDV2 with TRDJ2, with 9 positions matching TRDD3. The V segment lost 0 bases and the J segment 0 bases; nucleotides outside the gene matches: 7. This CDR3 contains 18 residues. Germline CDR1 reads GEAIGNYY; CDR2 reads EKD. This CDR3 is CACDTLLGGYPLTAQLFF. The CDR3 nucleotides read TGTGCCTGTGACACCTTACTGGGGGGATACCCTTTGACAGCACAACTCTTCTTT.

Concerning this clone itself: TCRdb's protein for this DNA is that of a much larger clone and differs from the translation at residue 14, likely a read error; the protein shown is the DNA translation. This chain connects TRDV2 to TRDJ3, with 12 bases fitting TRDD3. Germline values: CDR1 GEAIGNYY, CDR2 EKD. This CDR3 has 17 residues. CDR3: CACDYWGIPWDTRLMFF. The CDR3 nucleotides read TGTGCCTGTGACTACTGGGGGATACCCTGGGACACCCGACTGATGTTTTTC.

This clone was recorded a few times. This DNA's translation differs at residue 4 from TCRdb's protein, which comes from a much larger clone; a read error is likely, and the protein shown is translated from the DNA. The chain employs TRDV2 and TRDJ3; 7 positions agree with TRDD3. CDR1 and CDR2 (germline): GEAIGNYY, EKD. CDR3 length equals 18 residues. The CDR3 loop is CACGTGGFSSWDTRQMFF. The DNA for the CDR3 is TGTGCCTGTGGCACCGGGGGATTTAGCTCCTGGGACACCCGACAGATGTTTTTC.

This clone turned up a few times. The protein TCRdb lists belongs to a much larger clone and differs from this DNA's translation at residue 10, which points to a read error; the protein shown is made from the DNA. The same CDR3 is also encoded by other DNA sequences in this sample. This chain uses TRDV2 with TRDJ1; 7 nucleotides line up with TRDD3. The germline V gene has CDR1 GEAIGNYY and CDR2 EKD. CDR3 length: 18 amino acids. The trim removed 3 bases at V and 2 bases at J, leaving 17 bases unmatched. The CDR3 is CACDAGVHYLGITDKLIF. DNA for the CDR3: TGTGCCTGTGACGCCGGGGTACATTACTTGGGGATAACCGATAAACTCATCTTT.

There are a few counts of this clone. A far more abundant clone sits one base away, making this likely a read error. At the DNA level, this CDR3 is encoded by other sequences in the same sample as well. This sequence joins TRDV2 and TRDJ3; 9 bases map to TRDD3. In germline, CDR1 is GEAIGNYY, CDR2 EKD. This CDR3 has 17 amino acids. V was clipped by 2 bases and J by 2 bases; unmatched bases: 3. Here the CDR3 reads CACDRLGDPWDTRQMFF. The CDR3 DNA sequence: TGTGCCTGTGACAGGCTGGGGGATCCCTGGGACACCCGACAGATGTTTTTC.

A note on this clone: The protein recorded in TCRdb matches a much larger clone and deviates from this DNA's translation at residue 4, suggesting a read error; the protein here is obtained by translating the DNA. The rearrangement joins TRDV2 to TRDJ3; a possible D gene is TRDD3 (5 bases). Looked up from germline, CDR1 is GEAIGNYY and CDR2 is EKD. The CDR3 is made up of 19 amino acids. The CDR3: CACGTWAVPSSWDTRQMFF. The DNA for the CDR3 is TGTGCCTGTGGCACCTGGGCCGTTCCATCCTCCTGGGACACCCGACAGATGTTTTTC.

This clone has only a few counts. A far larger clone is only one base removed, so a read error is likely. This same CDR3 is encoded by further DNA sequences in the sample. The gene calls are TRDV2 and TRDJ3, with 11 bases lining up with TRDD3. This CDR3 has 18 residues. Germline CDR1 GEAIGNYY, CDR2 EKD. This CDR3 is CACDNVGGYAWDTRQMFF. In DNA, the CDR3 is TGTGCCTGTGACAACGTTGGGGGATACGCCTGGGACACCCGGCAGATGTTTTTC.

A few counts support this clone. A far larger clone is off by one base, so a read error is likely. The V call is TRDV1, the J call TRDJ3; 8 nucleotides agree with TRDD3. V was pared by 4 bases and J by 0 bases, with 23 bases of the junction left unmatched. The germline V gene has CDR1 TSWWSYY and CDR2 QGS. The CDR3 is 24 residues long. Here the CDR3 reads CALGVLLFFQNWGLSSWDTRQMFF. CDR3 coding DNA: TGTGCTCTTGGGGTCCTCCTCTTCTTCCAGAACTGGGGGTTAAGCTCCTGGGACACCCGACAGATGTTTTTC.

This clone was recorded a few times. Germline and junction disagree at one end, which may indicate a read error. This CDR3 is also generated by other DNA sequences in the sample. The CDR3 sequence is CACDPVLGDTLSWDTRQMFF. DNA of the CDR3: TGTGCCTGTGACCCCGTACTGGGGGATACGCTTTCCTGGGACACCCGCCAGATGTTTTTC. This rearrangement joins TRDV2 to TRDJ3; 13 nucleotides line up with TRDD3. CDR1 is GEAIGNYY, CDR2 EKD, per germline. The CDR3 sequence is 20 residues long.

With respect to this clone: This probably arose from a read error, given a far larger clone one base away. The sample holds other DNA sequences that translate to the same CDR3. V gene TRDV2 combines with J gene TRDJ3, with 10 bases fitting TRDD3. The length of the CDR3 is 19 residues. CDR1 and CDR2 (germline): GEAIGNYY, EKD. V was pared by 4 bases and J by 0 bases, with 8 bases of the junction left unmatched. The CDR3 DNA follows: TGTGCCTGTGATACCGGGGGATACGGAAGCTCCTGGGACACCCGACAGATGTTTTTC. It yields the protein CACDTGGYGSSWDTRQMFF.

As concerns this clone: The likely explanation is a read error, given a far larger clone one base away. At the DNA level, this CDR3 is encoded by other sequences in the same sample as well. The V call is TRDV2, the J call TRDJ2; 10 nucleotides align to TRDD3. The CDR3 is 18 residues long. Losses at the gene ends were 7 bases for V and 0 bases for J; bases not matched to a gene: 13. Germline V lookup: CDR1 GEAIGNYY, CDR2 EKD. The CDR3 coding sequence is TGTGCCTGCGACCCCCTACTGGGGGATTTTTCTTTGACAGCACAACTCTTCTTT. Its translation: CACDPLLGDFSLTAQLFF.

A remark on this clone: A far larger clone differs by one base, so this is likely a read error. The identical CDR3 is also encoded by other nucleotide sequences in the sample. This chain links TRDV2 with TRDJ3; D gene uncertain. The germline V and J ends were trimmed by 0 bases and 2 bases, with 10 bases remaining between them. The CDR3 covers 17 residues. Germline CDR1 is GEAIGNYY and CDR2 is EKD. This chain's CDR3 is CACDTEGFAWDTRQMFF. CDR3 sequence (DNA): TGTGCCTGTGACACCGAGGGGTTCGCCTGGGACACCCGACAGATGTTTTTC.

Comment on this clone: A much larger clone differs by one base, so this may be a read error. The sample has other DNA sequences that encode this CDR3 too. The rearrangement uses TRDV3 and TRDJ1, with 8 bases lining up with TRDD3. Germline V gene sequence: CDR1 TVYSNPD, CDR2 GDNSRS (reference sequence). The CDR3 is 15 amino acids. CDR3 region: CATSTGGQITDKLIF. The CDR3 nucleotides are TGTGCTACATCCACTGGGGGCCAAATCACCGATAAGCTCATCTTT.

Regarding this clone: The junction departs from germline at one end; a sequencing error may be responsible. Other nucleotide sequences from this sample produce the same CDR3. The chain has TRDV2 and TRDJ2; TRDD3 agrees at 8 bases. The CDR3 has 15 amino acids. CDR1 is GEAIGNYY and CDR2 is EKD in the germline V gene. As DNA, the CDR3 is TGTGCCTGTGACACTGGGGGATCCTTGACAGCACACCTCTTCTTT. Encoded protein: CACDTGGSLTAHLFF.

Details on this clone: The mismatch at residue 15 between this DNA's translation and the TCRdb protein of a much larger clone likely reflects a read error; the protein shown is translated from the DNA. CDR3 sequence (DNA): TGTGCCTGTGACGCTATTGTACTGGGGGATACGCTGAGCTCCTGTGACACCCGACAGATGTTTTTC. This codes for CACDAIVLGDTLSSCDTRQMFF. This chain links TRDV2 with TRDJ3; 13 positions match TRDD3. The germline V gene has CDR1 GEAIGNYY and CDR2 EKD. There are 22 residues in the CDR3.

This clone was picked up a small number of times. Only one base separates this from a far larger clonotype, so it likely reflects a read error. V gene TRDV2 combines with J gene TRDJ3, with 7 bases that match TRDD3. The CDR3 contains 19 residues. CDR1 GEAIGNYY and CDR2 EKD come from the germline V gene. The CDR3 loop reads CACDTVWGVSSWDTRQVFF. The CDR3 nucleotides are TGTGCCTGTGACACCGTCTGGGGGGTGAGCTCCTGGGACACCCGACAGGTGTTTTTC.

In regard to this clone: TCRdb lists the protein of a much larger clone for this DNA, which differs at residue 5, so this is likely a read error; the protein given here is translated from the DNA itself. Other DNA sequences within the sample encode an identical CDR3. The chain couples TRDV2 to TRDJ2; 9 positions match TRDD3. The germline V gene has CDR1 GEAIGNYY and CDR2 EKD. CDR3 size: 15 residues. The junction had 2 bases not matched to a gene; V was cut back by 3 bases and J by 1 base. Here the CDR3 reads CACDVLGDLTAQLFF. CDR3 DNA sequence: TGTGCCTGTGACGTACTGGGGGATTTGACAGCACAACTCTTCTTT.

This clone has only a few counts. This is likely an artifact of a read error, given a far larger clone one base away. The identical CDR3 is also encoded by other nucleotide sequences in the sample. The chain links TRDV2 to TRDJ3, with TRDD3 identical over 7 bases. CDR3 size: 20 residues. Germline V gene data show CDR1 as GEAIGNYY and CDR2 as EKD. Here the CDR3 reads CACDTVLRGYNTWDTRQMFF. The CDR3, as DNA: TGTGCCTGTGACACCGTATTAAGGGGATATAACACCTGGGACACCCGCCAGATGTTTTTC.

This clone has just a few counts. This likely stems from a read error, as it lies one base from a far larger clone. The identical CDR3 is also encoded by other nucleotide sequences in the sample. The genes are TRDV2 and TRDJ1; 8 bases fit TRDD3. CDR1 and CDR2 (germline): GEAIGNYY, EKD. CDR3 size: 13 residues. The CDR3 DNA reads as TGCGCCTGTGACACCGGGGGATACGATAAACTCATCTTT. It is translated as CACDTGGYDKLIF.

Worth noting for this clone: This DNA translates differently at residue 5 from the TCRdb protein, which is that of a much larger clone; a read error is likely, and the protein shown is the DNA's own translation. The genes are TRDV2 and TRDJ3; TRDD3 agrees at 7 bases. Germline V CDR1 and CDR2: GEAIGNYY, EKD. Trimming removed 3 bases from V and 0 bases from J; junction bases left unmatched: 13. This CDR3 has 20 residues. The CDR3 DNA reads TGTGCCTGTGACGCCGCCTGGGGGGTTTTCAGCTCCTGGGACACCCGACAGATGTTTTTC. Its translation: CACDAAWGVFSSWDTRQMFF.

This clone was detected only a few times. The protein TCRdb gives is from a much larger clone and does not agree with this DNA's translation at residue 8, likely a read error; the protein shown here comes from the DNA. CDR3 bases: TGTGCCTCCCATACGCCTCGGAGGATAATCATCTGGGACACCCGACAGATGTTTTTC. The encoded protein is CASHTPRRIIIWDTRQMFF. The chain joins TRDV3 to TRDJ3, with D perhaps matching TRDD3 (5 bases). The germline V gene has CDR1 TVYSNPD and CDR2 GDNSRS (reference sequence). Trimming pared 4 bases from V and 3 bases from J, leaving 25 bases between. The CDR3 spans 19 residues.